Below are 21 T cell receptor beta chains sequenced from a single sample in a study of shared clonotypes between healthy human individuals (dated by TCRdb to about 2020). The library came from the immunoSEQ multiplex PCR assay. TCRdb retrieved this table from immuneACCESS and kept in-frame rearrangements only. Not all clones are present; in checked studies, unresolved V genes account for under half, and no reason is known for the remainder. In all, the sample holds more than 2,000,000 clones, and just over 90% of those were seen once. Of the sample, about 0.37% is held by the ten largest clones. Material: naive CD4+ T cells from PBMCs. According to the study, the label for this sample's cell subset or site signals: CD45RA+ positively selected. These receptor sequences come from a man aged 18 to 35 in good health. Some clones in this sample may be carry-over from other donors' samples.

The chain combines TRBV6-1 with TRBJ1-5, with unresolved D. Germline lookup yields CDR1 MNHNS and CDR2 SASEGT. Trimming took off 8 bases at V and 4 bases at J, with 12 bases between the two ends. The CDR3 is 13 amino acids. The chain's CDR3 is CASRMTANQPQHF. The CDR3 DNA sequence: TGTGCCAGCCGAATGACGGCGAATCAGCCCCAGCATTTT.

CDR3 sequence reads: CASSFSGQAYYEQYF. The CDR3 DNA is TGTGCCAGCAGCTTTTCCGGACAGGCATACTACGAGCAGTACTTC. This rearrangement joins TRBV7-8 to TRBJ2-7; TRBD1 agrees at 7 bases. The J segment lost 3 bases and the V segment lost 3 bases, leaving 8 bases of the junction unmatched. The germline CDR1 and CDR2 sequences are SGHVS and FQNEAQ. This CDR3 region has 15 residues.

Worth noting for this clone: The sample contains more than one DNA sequence encoding this CDR3. V gene TRBV18 combines with J gene TRBJ2-7; D is unclear. V was cut by 2 bases and J by 7 bases, with 9 bases left in between. The germline CDR1 and CDR2 sequences are KGHSH and LQKENI. The length of the CDR3 is 12 residues. The CDR3: CASSPGPNEQYF. CDR3 DNA sequence: TGTGCCAGCTCACCAGGCCCTAATGAGCAGTACTTC.

To note about this clone: This sample includes further DNA sequences coding for the same CDR3. The chain combines TRBV7-2 with TRBJ2-7, with 9 bases aligning to TRBD1. The V gene's germline CDR1 is SGHTA and CDR2 FQGNSA. Losses at the gene ends were 1 base for V and 4 bases for J; bases not matched to a gene: 2. The CDR3 totals 14 residues. This CDR3 is CASSLGGQGYEQYF. The CDR3 nucleotides are TGTGCCAGCAGCTTAGGGGGACAGGGTTACGAGCAGTACTTC.

The CDR3 region is CASSFLKEAFF. CDR3 nucleotide sequence: TGTGCCAGCAGTTTTTTAAAGGAAGCTTTCTTT. The chain uses TRBV28 and TRBJ1-1; D is unresolved. The CDR3 is made up of 11 amino acids. Germline loops: CDR1 MDHEN, CDR2 SYDVKM. V gave up 3 bases and J gave up 8 bases, with 7 bases separating them.

A remark on this clone: The sample has other DNA sequences that encode this CDR3 too. V and J are TRBV25-1 and TRBJ2-7; D is unresolved. Trimming shortened V by 5 bases and J by 3 bases, and 5 bases separated the two germline ends. This CDR3 has 11 amino acids. Germline-derived CDR1 and CDR2 are MGHDK and SYGVNS. CDR3 in amino acids: CASSPGYEQYF. CDR3 nucleotide sequence: TGTGCCAGCAGTCCGGGCTACGAGCAGTACTTC.

The chain recombines TRBV11-2 with TRBJ2-1; perhaps TRBD2 as D (7 bases). CDR3 length equals 14 residues. Trimming removed 8 bases from V and 2 bases from J, with 13 bases in between. The V gene's germline CDR1 is SGHAT and CDR2 FQNNGV. The CDR3 DNA reads as TGTGCCAGCGGGGGGGCGGGACCCTACAATGAGCAGTTCTTC. Amino acids: CASGGAGPYNEQFF.

V usage is TRBV28 and J usage is TRBJ2-7; D is possibly TRBD1 (6 bases). Trimming shortened V by 5 bases and J by 3 bases, and 17 bases separated the two germline ends. Germline V lookup: CDR1 MDHEN, CDR2 SYDVKM. This CDR3 has 15 amino acids. The CDR3 sequence is CASSPRRSGDYEQYF. The DNA of the CDR3 is TGTGCCAGCAGTCCCCGCCGGTCAGGGGACTACGAGCAGTACTTC.

V is TRBV7-3 and J is TRBJ1-1; 8 bases line up with TRBD1. The V gene's germline CDR1 is SGHTA and CDR2 FQGTGA. The CDR3 extends over 15 amino acids. J lost 0 bases, V lost 1 base, and 1 base had no gene match. The CDR3 reads CASSLRQGMNTEAFF. The CDR3 nucleotides read TGTGCCAGCAGCTTAAGACAGGGGATGAACACTGAAGCTTTCTTT.

This chain joins TRBV6-7 and TRBJ2-6; 7 bases are a match to TRBD2. TRBV6-7 is annotated as an ORF whose role is uncertain. J gave up 2 bases and V 0 bases, and 13 bases lay outside the gene matches. CDR3 length: 20 residues. The CDR3 protein is CASSYSREGVCHTGANVLTF. The DNA of the CDR3 is TGTGCCAGCAGTTACTCGAGGGAGGGAGTCTGTCACACTGGGGCCAACGTCCTGACTTTC.

V usage is TRBV28 and J usage is TRBJ1-4; possibly TRBD1 for D (6 bases). This CDR3 comprises 19 residues. Germline assignment: CDR1 MDHEN and CDR2 SYDVKM. Trimming took 3 bases from V and 5 from J, leaving 25 bases between them. The CDR3 region is CASSFARRGPGSVNEKLFF. In DNA form, the CDR3 reads TGTGCCAGCAGTTTCGCGCGGCGGGGGCCCGGCAGTGTCAATGAAAAACTGTTTTTT.

V usage is TRBV5-1 and J usage is TRBJ1-1; no firm D call. Germline V gene sequence: CDR1 SGHRS, CDR2 YFSETQ. CDR3 size: 11 residues. V was cut by 0 bases and J by 7 bases, with 4 bases left in between. CDR3 loop: CASSLGNEAFF. The CDR3, as DNA: TGCGCCAGCAGCTTGGGAAATGAAGCTTTCTTT.

This clone was observed a single time. This rearrangement joins TRBV7-2 to TRBJ1-1, with D hard to call. The CDR3 has 15 residues. CDR1 is SGHTA, CDR2 FQGNSA, per germline. V lost 1 base, J lost 0 bases, and 9 bases lay in between. This CDR3 reads CASSLGTALNTEAFF. In nucleotides, the CDR3 is TGTGCCAGCAGCTTAGGTACAGCGTTGAACACTGAAGCTTTCTTT.

This clone was counted a single time. This sequence joins TRBV7-2 and TRBJ2-7; D is perhaps TRBD2 (7 bases). The germline V and J ends were trimmed by 5 bases and 6 bases, with 14 bases remaining between them. The CDR3 contains 13 residues. The germline V gene encodes CDR1 SGHTA and CDR2 FQGNSA. In DNA form, the CDR3 reads TGTGCCAGCAGCCGGGGGGCCCCTTTCGAGCAGTACTTC. Its protein product is CASSRGAPFEQYF.

The chain joins TRBV6-1 to TRBJ2-7; perhaps TRBD2 as D (6 bases). V shed 0 bases and J shed 3 bases, with 9 bases lying between them. The germline V gene has CDR1 MNHNS and CDR2 SASEGT. The CDR3 length is 14 residues. The CDR3 region is CASSEAGGRYEQYF. The DNA of the CDR3 is TGTGCCAGCAGTGAAGCGGGAGGCCGCTACGAGCAGTACTTC.

The chain is built from TRBV7-6 and TRBJ2-7, with 14 bases that match TRBD2. Germline V gives CDR1 SGHVS, CDR2 FNYEAQ. Trimming at V came to 4 bases and at J to 2 bases, leaving 4 bases not matched to a gene. The CDR3 extends over 16 amino acids. CDR3: CASSSGTSGGTYEQYF. Here the CDR3 DNA reads TGTGCCAGCAGCTCGGGGACTAGCGGGGGAACCTACGAGCAGTACTTC.

This clone was counted once. The rearrangement uses TRBV13 and TRBJ2-7; D is unclear. Germline V lookup: CDR1 PRHDT, CDR2 FYEKMQ (reference sequence). This CDR3 comprises 16 residues. Trimming left V 1 base short and J 3 bases short, with 16 bases between. In DNA, the CDR3 is TGTGCCAGCAGCTTAGCTTCAGGATCACCCTTCTACGAGCAGTACTTC. It yields the protein CASSLASGSPFYEQYF.

Turning to this clone: This sample also contains other DNA sequences that code for the same CDR3. The CDR3 protein is CSVGQGDQPQHF. The CDR3 region has the DNA TGCAGCGTGGGACAGGGAGATCAGCCCCAGCATTTT. The chain joins TRBV29-1 to TRBJ1-5, with TRBD1 matching 9 bases. CDR1 is SQVTM and CDR2 is ANQGSEA in the germline V gene. CDR3 length equals 12 residues. V lost 6 bases to trimming and J lost 5 bases; unmatched junction nucleotides: 2. The full variable domain, rest sourced from reference TRBV29-1 and TRBJ1-5, is SAVISQKPSRDICQRGTSLTIQCQVDSQVTMMFWYRQQPGQSLTLIATANQGSEATYESGFVIDKFPISRPNLTFSTLTVSNMSPEDSSIYLCSVGQGDQPQHFGDGTRLSIL.

The chain carries TRBV4-2 and TRBJ1-5; D is uncertain. The V and J ends lost 3 bases and 10 bases respectively, with 19 bases between them. Germline-derived CDR1 and CDR2 are LGHNA and YNFKEQ. This CDR3 is built from 15 residues. CDR3 sequence (DNA): TGTGCCAGCAGCCAGCCCACTGCCGAGCCCTCTCCCCAGCATTTT. The encoded protein is CASSQPTAEPSPQHF.

This sequence joins TRBV19 and TRBJ1-2; D remains ambiguous. CDR1 is LNHDA and CDR2 is SQIVND in the germline V gene (reference sequence). This CDR3 is built from 15 residues. Trimming left V 1 base short and J 2 bases short, with 11 bases between. The CDR3 spells CASSIVPVGNYGYTF. CDR3 nucleotides: TGTGCCAGTAGTATAGTCCCAGTCGGAAACTATGGCTACACCTTC.

The sample holds one count of this clone. The gene calls are TRBV20-1 and TRBJ2-1, with a tentative D call TRBD2 (5 bases). Trimming shortened V by 3 bases and J by 12 bases, and 12 bases separated the two germline ends. The CDR3 extends over 11 amino acids. Per the germline V gene, CDR1 is DFQATT and CDR2 is SNEGSKA (reference sequence). The CDR3 sequence is CSASSRDRQFF. The DNA for the CDR3 is TGCAGTGCTAGTTCGAGGGATAGGCAGTTCTTC.